A single sample is the source of the 9 T cell receptor beta chains below, sequenced in a study of blood T cell repertoires in COVID-19. Method: immunoSEQ multiplex PCR; TCRdb's copy keeps in-frame clones and lacks some. Among about 670,000 clones listed, 80% to 90% were seen once. Sequencing was carried out using peripheral blood. These receptors all come from a woman aged 18-29 years with acute or convalescent COVID-19.

The chain joins TRBV7-3 to TRBJ2-1; 11 nucleotides align to TRBD2. The CDR3 covers 16 residues. V trimming: 5 bases; J trimming: 4 bases; junction bases outside the gene matches: 7. Germline CDR1 and CDR2: SGHTA and FQGTGA. The CDR3 DNA is TGTGCCAGCAGCCCCGACCTAGCGGGGGGTTACAATGAGCAGTTCTTC. Translated: CASSPDLAGGYNEQFF.

The chain combines TRBV6-5 with TRBJ1-2, with 8 nucleotides matching TRBD1. Germline CDR1 is MNHEY and CDR2 is SVGAGI. This CDR3 has 15 residues. Trimming removed 0 bases from V and 8 bases from J; junction bases left unmatched: 8. The CDR3 nucleotides read TGTGCCAGCAGTTACTCTGCAGGGGGCTCGCGGGGCTACACCTTC. Translating gives CASSYSAGGSRGYTF.

The chain uses TRBV28 and TRBJ1-2, with 10 bases that match TRBD1. The CDR3 has 16 residues. J lost 3 bases, V lost 2 bases, and 6 bases had no gene match. Germline CDR1 and CDR2: MDHEN and SYDVKM. The CDR3 reads CASSLVPGTGDYGYTF. In nucleotides, the CDR3 is TGTGCCAGCAGTTTAGTCCCCGGGACAGGGGACTATGGCTACACCTTC.

The V call is TRBV6-5, the J call TRBJ1-6, with 9 bases aligning to TRBD1. The germline V gene has CDR1 MNHEY and CDR2 SVGAGI. The CDR3 covers 14 residues. V shed 9 bases, J shed 9 bases, and the junction held 9 bases outside the gene matches. CDR3 region: CASPGQGITSPLHF. The CDR3, as DNA: TGTGCCAGTCCGGGACAGGGTATTACTTCACCCCTCCACTTT.

V usage is TRBV2 and J usage is TRBJ2-5; 9 positions match TRBD1. Germline loops: CDR1 SNHLY, CDR2 FYNNEI. The CDR3 loop spans 14 amino acids. Unmatched junction bases numbered 7, after V lost 8 bases and J lost 3 bases. CDR3 DNA sequence: TGTGCCAGCTGGGGCGGGACAGGGAAAGAGACCCAGTACTTC. Translation gives CASWGGTGKETQYF.

The chain is built from TRBV7-8 and TRBJ2-2; possible D gene TRBD1, 6 bases. The V gene's germline CDR1 is SGHVS and CDR2 FQNEAQ. The CDR3 contains 14 residues. Trimming removed 3 bases from V and 4 bases from J, with 9 bases in between. The CDR3 DNA is TGTGCCAGCAGCTTCTCAGGGGTCACCGGGGAGCTGTTTTTT. It is translated as CASSFSGVTGELFF. Complete variable domain (other parts from reference TRBV7-8 and TRBJ2-2): GAGVSQSPRYKVAKRGQDVALRCDPISGHVSLFWYQQALGQGPEFLTYFQNEAQLDKSGLPSDRFFAERPEGSVSTLKIQRTQQEDSAVYLCASSFSGVTGELFFGEGSRLTVL.

This chain joins TRBV29-1 and TRBJ1-5; perhaps TRBD1 as D (6 bases). Germline loops: CDR1 SQVTM, CDR2 ANQGSEA. The CDR3 covers 15 residues. Trimming removed 7 bases from V and 1 base from J, with 17 bases in between. The CDR3 sequence is CSAGDFIGSNQPQHF. CDR3 in DNA: TGCAGCGCAGGGGACTTTATAGGGAGCAATCAGCCCCAGCATTTT.

A word on this clone: The sample carries other DNA sequences with the same CDR3. This chain connects TRBV12-3 or TRBV12-4 to TRBJ1-1; TRBD1 agrees at 7 bases. The CDR3 contains 13 residues. With V trimmed by 6 bases and J by 4 bases, 5 bases remained unmatched. CDR3 sequence (DNA): TGTGCCAGCAGCACTCAGGGGGTCACTGAAGCTTTCTTT. It yields the protein CASSTQGVTEAFF.

The chain employs TRBV14 and TRBJ1-3, with a weak D call TRBD1 (5 bases). The CDR3 contains 15 residues. Trimming took 4 bases from V and 1 from J, leaving 11 bases between them. CDR1 and CDR2 (germline): SGHDN, FVKESK. The CDR3 nucleotides read TGTGCCAGCAGCCGGGGCTCAGGGTCTGGAAACACCATATATTTT. Protein: CASSRGSGSGNTIYF.